This T cell receptor (beta chain) was identified during a study of T cells in women clearing cervical HPV infection. Whole-study context: Blood came at first lesion visit for cases, post-clearance for controls. For cases, blood was sampled a median approximately 150 days after lesion detection, interquartile range about 90 to 200 days. Study-level points and caveats: Combining TCR richness with V gene abundances gave around 0.83 AUC. T-cell numbers per sample were unknown and may explain richness differences.

Repertoires were generated with immunoSEQ multiplex PCR, while TCRdb's copy carries only in-frame clones and drops some. The sample includes tens of thousands of clones. A remark on this clone: Its antigen is currently unknown. The read terminates 3 residues ahead of where the CDR3 ends, so the germline J gene completes it.

Germline loops: CDR1 LNHDA, CDR2 SQIVND (reference sequence). This CDR3 comprises 13 residues. The specimen was blood buffy coat. This chain connects TRBV19 to TRBJ1-2; D possibly corresponds to TRBD1 (6 bases). The TCR comes from a woman aged 18 to 75 with a cervical HPV16 infection that either progressed to CIN3+ or cleared (not recorded which). Here the CDR3 reads CASHSTAGEGYTF. CDR3 DNA, as far as it was read: TGTGCCAGCCATTCCACGGCAGGGGAAGGC.